One sample yielded the 29 T cell receptor beta chains listed below, sequenced in a study of blood T cell repertoires in COVID-19. The method was immunoSEQ multiplex PCR; TCRdb's version includes in-frame clones alone and lacks a portion of them. The sample holds about 140,000 clones, approximately 88% seen once. Sequenced material: PBMCs or T cells enriched from blood (not recorded which). The receptors shown here come from a man aged 65-85 years who had been exposed to COVID-19.

The V gene is TRBV11-2, the J gene TRBJ2-7; the D gene is possibly TRBD2 (5 bases). V lost 4 bases and J 2 bases, leaving 18 bases between the germline ends. The V gene's germline CDR1 is SGHAT and CDR2 FQNNGV. The CDR3 sequence is 16 residues long. The CDR3 DNA reads as TGTGCCAGCAGCTCCCTAAGGGTACTAGATACCTACGAGCAGTACTTC. The encoded protein is CASSSLRVLDTYEQYF. Combining the CDR3 with reference TRBV11-2 and TRBJ2-7 gives the whole variable domain EAGVAQSPRYKIIEKRQSVAFWCNPISGHATLYWYQQILGQGPKLLIQFQNNGVVDDSQLPKDRFSAERLKGVDSTLKIQPAKLEDSAVYLCASSSLRVLDTYEQYFGPGTRLTVT.

This clone was seen a handful of times. The V gene is TRBV5-4, the J gene TRBJ2-1, with D possibly being TRBD1 (5 bases). This CDR3 contains 15 residues. Trimming pared 1 base from V and 4 bases from J, leaving 12 bases between. CDR1 and CDR2 from the germline V gene are SGHNT and YYREEE (reference sequence). The CDR3 DNA is TGTGCCAGCAGCTTGTCACAGGCGTCGTACAATGAGCAGTTCTTC. Protein: CASSLSQASYNEQFF. The complete variable domain, with remaining parts taken from reference TRBV5-4 and TRBJ2-1, reads ETGVTQSPTHLIKTRGQQVTLRCSSQSGHNTVSWYQQALGQGPQFIFQYYREEENGRGNFPPRFSGLQFPNYSSELNVNALELDDSALYLCASSLSQASYNEQFFGPGTRLTVL.

V usage is TRBV19 and J usage is TRBJ1-5; D possibly corresponds to TRBD1 (5 bases). Germline loops: CDR1 LNHDA, CDR2 SQIVND (reference sequence). V lost 5 bases and J lost 6, with 23 bases in between. CDR3 size: 17 residues. This chain's CDR3 is CASSPGRAGGYAQPQHF. Written as DNA, the CDR3 is TGTGCCAGTAGTCCCGGCAGGGCCGGTGGGTATGCTCAGCCCCAGCATTTT.

The chain joins TRBV7-2 to TRBJ1-2, with 10 bases lining up with TRBD1. CDR1 and CDR2 from the germline V gene are SGHTA and FQGNSA. Losses at the gene ends were 5 bases for V and 4 bases for J; bases not matched to a gene: 16. The CDR3 is 18 residues long. CDR3 region: CASSPTDRGRPLGYGYTF. CDR3 coding DNA: TGTGCCAGCAGCCCAACCGACAGGGGGCGACCTTTGGGCTATGGCTACACCTTC. Full variable domain (missing parts from reference TRBV7-2 and TRBJ1-2): GAGVSQSPSNKVTEKGKDVELRCDPISGHTALYWYRQSLGQGLEFLIYFQGNSAPDKSGLPSDRFSAERTGGSVSTLTIQRTQQEDSAVYLCASSPTDRGRPLGYGYTFGSGTRLTVV.

This chain uses TRBV4-1 with TRBJ2-7; the D gene is possibly TRBD1 (5 bases). Per the germline V gene, CDR1 is MGHRA and CDR2 is YSYEKL. Trimming stripped 1 base from V and 6 bases from J, with 13 bases between. This CDR3 has 14 amino acids. CDR3: CASSQVTANSEQYF. Written as DNA, the CDR3 is TGCGCCAGCAGCCAAGTGACAGCTAATTCCGAGCAGTACTTC.

The gene calls are TRBV27 and TRBJ2-1; no clear D. V gave up 5 bases and J gave up 5 bases, with 10 bases separating them. Germline CDR1 is MNHEY and CDR2 is SMNVEV (reference sequence). The CDR3 runs to 13 residues. The CDR3 region has the DNA TGTGCCAGCAGTGTCCCCGCTAACAATGAGCAGTTCTTC. It yields the protein CASSVPANNEQFF.

This clone was recorded once. CDR3 in DNA: TGCGCCAGCAGCTTGGGAGAAGAAAAAGAGACCCAGTACTTC. This gives the protein CASSLGEEKETQYF. The chain couples TRBV5-1 to TRBJ2-5, with D unresolved. The CDR3 has 14 amino acids. CDR1 is SGHRS, CDR2 YFSETQ, per germline. V was pared by 0 bases and J by 3 bases, with 9 bases between.

V gene TRBV6-2 or TRBV6-3 combines with J gene TRBJ1-5; TRBD1 might be the D (6 bases). Germline-derived CDR1 and CDR2 are MNHEY and SVGEGT. V lost 5 bases to trimming and J lost 0 bases, with 11 bases between them. This CDR3 region has 15 residues. CDR3 DNA: TGTGCCAGCAGTCCCGGGACAATTAGCAATCAGCCCCAGCATTTT. Amino acids: CASSPGTISNQPQHF.

The chain couples TRBV10-3 to TRBJ2-7, with 10 bases matching TRBD1. J gave up 3 bases and V 4 bases, and 9 bases lay outside the gene matches. CDR1 is ENHRY and CDR2 is SYGVKD in the germline V gene. The CDR3 extends over 16 amino acids. In DNA form, the CDR3 reads TGTGCCATCAGTGGGGTTGGCAGGACAGGGGGCTACGAGCAGTACTTC. As protein: CAISGVGRTGGYEQYF.

The chain uses TRBV12-5 and TRBJ1-2; possible D gene TRBD1, 6 bases. V lost 2 bases and J 4 bases, leaving 11 bases between the germline ends. The CDR3 sequence is 14 residues long. Germline V gene data show CDR1 as LGHNT and CDR2 as FRNRAP. The CDR3 DNA sequence: TGTGCTAGTGGTTTGCTGGACAGAATCTATGGCTACACCTTC. Translating gives CASGLLDRIYGYTF. Full variable domain (rest looked up from reference TRBV12-5 and TRBJ1-2): DARVTQTPRHKVTEMGQEVTMRCQPILGHNTVFWYRQTMMQGLELLAYFRNRAPLDDSGMPKDRFSAEMPDATLATLKIQPSEPRDSAVYFCASGLLDRIYGYTFGSGTRLTVV.

This chain uses TRBV27 with TRBJ2-7, with a tentative D call TRBD1 (7 bases). The CDR3 has 14 residues. Germline values: CDR1 MNHEY, CDR2 SMNVEV (reference sequence). V was shortened by 6 bases and J by 6 bases, with 18 bases between the two germline ends. The CDR3 region is CASRAGQTVGEQYF. For the CDR3, the DNA is TGTGCCAGCAGGGCGGGACAGACTGTAGGCGAGCAGTACTTC.

This chain joins TRBV7-2 and TRBJ2-3; the D is unclear. Germline V gene data show CDR1 as SGHTA and CDR2 as FQGNSA. The CDR3 is 15 residues long. Trimming took off 3 bases at V and 0 bases at J, with 10 bases between the two ends. CDR3 in amino acids: CASSFNARSTDTQYF. The CDR3 coding sequence is TGTGCCAGCAGCTTCAACGCGAGGAGCACAGATACGCAGTATTTT.

In nucleotides, the CDR3 is TGCGCCAGCAGCCTACACCCTCCCGGGGGGAGAGTGAACAATCAGCCCCAGCATTTT. Protein sequence: CASSLHPPGGRVNNQPQHF. The chain links TRBV4-1 to TRBJ1-5, with D perhaps TRBD1 (5 bases). Germline V gene sequence: CDR1 MGHRA, CDR2 YSYEKL. Deletions cut 4 bases from V and 3 bases from J, with 25 bases between. The CDR3 extends over 19 amino acids.

This sequence joins TRBV5-1 and TRBJ1-4, with D possibly being TRBD1 (6 bases). This CDR3 region has 15 residues. Germline loops: CDR1 SGHRS, CDR2 YFSETQ. Trimming took 3 bases from V and 7 from J, leaving 16 bases between them. The CDR3 reads CASSSGSGGGEKLFF. The CDR3 DNA follows: TGCGCCAGCAGCTCGGGATCTGGGGGCGGTGAAAAACTGTTTTTT.

This sequence joins TRBV7-2 and TRBJ2-1; possible D gene TRBD2, 6 bases. The CDR3 extends over 15 amino acids. CDR1 and CDR2 from the germline V gene are SGHTA and FQGNSA. V lost 4 bases and J lost 6, with 16 bases in between. Here the CDR3 DNA reads TGTGCCAGCAGCTCCTTGGGCCTAGCGTTCAATGAGCAGTTCTTC. It specifies CASSSLGLAFNEQFF. The whole variable domain, remainder taken from reference TRBV7-2 and TRBJ2-1, is GAGVSQSPSNKVTEKGKDVELRCDPISGHTALYWYRQSLGQGLEFLIYFQGNSAPDKSGLPSDRFSAERTGGSVSTLTIQRTQQEDSAVYLCASSSLGLAFNEQFFGPGTRLTVL.

This chain links TRBV19 with TRBJ1-6; TRBD1 aligns across 8 bases. Germline V gene data show CDR1 as LNHDA and CDR2 as SQIVND (reference sequence). The CDR3 sequence is 15 residues long. The trim removed 8 bases at V and 10 bases at J, leaving 13 bases unmatched. The DNA for the CDR3 is TGTGCCAGTGCGACAGGGGATTTTGTTGGATCACCCCTCCACTTT. Translated: CASATGDFVGSPLHF.

The chain is built from TRBV5-1 and TRBJ1-3, with D possibly matching TRBD1 (5 bases). CDR3 length: 15 amino acids. V was clipped by 3 bases and J by 1 base, with 11 bases between them. Germline V gene sequence: CDR1 SGHRS, CDR2 YFSETQ. The CDR3 nucleotides are TGCGCCAGCAGCTCCGCAGGGATTTCTGGAAACACCATATATTTT. Translation: CASSSAGISGNTIYF. Full variable domain (missing parts from reference TRBV5-1 and TRBJ1-3): KAGVTQTPRYLIKTRGQQVTLSCSPISGHRSVSWYQQTPGQGLQFLFEYFSETQRNKGNFPGRFSGRQFSNSRSEMNVSTLELGDSALYLCASSSAGISGNTIYFGEGSWLTVV.

This chain connects TRBV4-1 to TRBJ2-3; tentatively, D is TRBD2 (6 bases). V lost 1 base, J lost 2 bases, and 16 bases lay in between. CDR1 and CDR2 (germline): MGHRA, YSYEKL. This CDR3 spans 17 amino acids. CDR3 sequence reads: CASSQVYSGVSTDTQYF. For the CDR3, the DNA is TGCGCCAGCAGCCAAGTATATTCGGGAGTTTCCACAGATACGCAGTATTTT.

This sequence joins TRBV5-1 and TRBJ1-3, with D possibly matching TRBD1 (5 bases). V gave up 0 bases and J gave up 0 bases, with 10 bases separating them. Germline CDR1 reads SGHRS; CDR2 reads YFSETQ. The CDR3 length is 16 residues. The CDR3 region has the DNA TGCGCCAGCAGCTTGGGGGTGACAGTCTCTGGAAACACCATATATTTT. This translates into CASSLGVTVSGNTIYF.

The sample holds a few counts of this clone. The chain employs TRBV6-5 and TRBJ1-6; D gene ambiguous. The V gene lost 7 bases and the J gene lost 0 bases, with 7 bases spanning the gap. The CDR3 totals 14 residues. Germline V CDR1 and CDR2: MNHEY, SVGAGI. CDR3 DNA: TGTGCCAGCAAAGTGAGCTCCTATAATTCACCCCTCCACTTT. Its protein is CASKVSSYNSPLHF.

This chain joins TRBV6-2 or TRBV6-3 and TRBJ1-1, with D unresolved. V was trimmed by 4 bases and J by 7 bases, leaving 10 bases between them. The length of the CDR3 is 12 residues. Germline values: CDR1 MNHEY, CDR2 SVGEGT. As DNA, the CDR3 is TGTGCCAGCAGTTCGGTCCCTTTTGAAGCTTTCTTT. Protein product: CASSSVPFEAFF.

The rearrangement links TRBV5-5 to TRBJ1-3, with no clear D. Trimming took 7 bases from V and 0 from J, leaving 11 bases between them. Germline V gives CDR1 SGHKS, CDR2 YYEKEE (reference sequence). CDR3 length: 14 amino acids. Written as DNA, the CDR3 is TGTGCCAGCTGGGGAGGCCTCTCTGGAAACACCATATATTTT. Its translation: CASWGGLSGNTIYF.

V is TRBV25-1 and J is TRBJ2-2; tentative D call: TRBD2 (6 bases). V was pared by 6 bases and J by 6 bases, with 14 bases between. The CDR3 is 14 amino acids. The germline V gene encodes CDR1 MGHDK and CDR2 SYGVNS. The CDR3 bases are TGTGCCAGCAGGGAGGCGGGGAGCTCCGGGGAGCTGTTTTTT. Translated: CASREAGSSGELFF.

This chain uses TRBV4-1 with TRBJ2-1; D may be TRBD2 (5 bases). The CDR3 is 17 amino acids. Germline assignment: CDR1 MGHRA and CDR2 YSYEKL. V dropped 0 bases and J dropped 0 bases, with 12 bases sitting between them. CDR3 in DNA: TGCGCCAGCAGCCAAGATTCGGGGTCTAGCTCCTACAATGAGCAGTTCTTC. This codes for CASSQDSGSSSYNEQFF.

This chain links TRBV28 with TRBJ1-2; D is possibly TRBD1 (6 bases). The CDR3 runs 14 residues. Germline lookup yields CDR1 MDHEN and CDR2 SYDVKM. Trimming removed 6 bases at V and 2 bases at J, with 13 bases between. The CDR3 spells CASRRAGVNYGYTF. CDR3 DNA: TGTGCCAGCAGGAGGGCAGGGGTAAACTATGGCTACACCTTC.

The rearrangement joins TRBV30 to TRBJ1-6; 8 nucleotides match TRBD1. Germline V gives CDR1 GTSNPN, CDR2 SVGIG (reference sequence). This CDR3 is built from 13 residues. V dropped 5 bases and J dropped 7; count of bases not matched to a gene: 4. The CDR3, as DNA: TGTGCCTGGGGAGGACAGGGAAATTCACCCCTCCACTTT. It codes for CAWGGQGNSPLHF. The full variable domain, with the rest looked up from reference TRBV30 and TRBJ1-6, is SQTIHQWPATLVQPVGSPLSLECTVEGTSNPNLYWYRQAAGRGLQLLFYSVGIGQISSEVPQNLSASRPQDRQFILSSKKLLLSDSGFYLCAWGGQGNSPLHFGNGTRLTVT.

The CDR3 protein is CATSRDVTGGSTDTQYF. The CDR3 DNA sequence: TGTGCCACCAGCAGAGATGTGACAGGGGGAAGCACAGATACGCAGTATTTT. The chain uses TRBV15 and TRBJ2-3; 9 nucleotides agree with TRBD1. Germline V gene data show CDR1 as LNHNV and CDR2 as YYDKDF (reference sequence). Trimming removed 0 bases from V and 0 bases from J; junction bases left unmatched: 4. This CDR3 region has 17 residues.

The V call is TRBV18, the J call TRBJ2-7, with unresolved D. Germline V CDR1 and CDR2: KGHSH, LQKENI. The V and J ends lost 0 bases and 0 bases respectively, with 9 bases between them. CDR3 length: 15 amino acids. CDR3 loop: CASSPPSTPSYEQYF. Written as DNA, the CDR3 is TGTGCCAGCTCACCACCCTCAACACCCTCCTACGAGCAGTACTTC.

This clone appeared once. This chain joins TRBV30 and TRBJ1-1; D unresolved. Germline V lookup: CDR1 GTSNPN, CDR2 SVGIG (reference sequence). The V end lost 2 bases, the J end lost 1 base, and 5 bases lay between the germline ends. This CDR3 region has 12 residues. The CDR3 reads CAWSPWNTEAFF. The CDR3 DNA is TGTGCCTGGAGTCCCTGGAACACTGAAGCTTTCTTT.